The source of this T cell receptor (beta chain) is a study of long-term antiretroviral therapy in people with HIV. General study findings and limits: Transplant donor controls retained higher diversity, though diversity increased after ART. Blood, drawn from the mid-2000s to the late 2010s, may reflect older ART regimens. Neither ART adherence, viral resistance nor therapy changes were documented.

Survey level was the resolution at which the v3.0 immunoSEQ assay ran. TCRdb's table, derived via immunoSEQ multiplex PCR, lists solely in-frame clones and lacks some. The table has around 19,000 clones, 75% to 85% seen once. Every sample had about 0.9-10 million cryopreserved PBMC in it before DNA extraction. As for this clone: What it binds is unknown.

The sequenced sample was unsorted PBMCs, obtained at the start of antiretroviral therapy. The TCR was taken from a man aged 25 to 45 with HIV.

CDR3 sequence reads: CASSLAGSYNSPLHF. Written as DNA, the CDR3 is TGTGCCAGCAGCTTAGCGGGTTCCTATAATTCACCCCTCCACTTT. The chain has TRBV7-9 and TRBJ1-6; D is undetermined. Between the trimmed V and J ends, which lost 0 bases and 1 base, there was a span of 4 bases. The germline V gene encodes CDR1 SEHNR and CDR2 FQNEAQ (reference sequence). The CDR3 runs 15 residues.